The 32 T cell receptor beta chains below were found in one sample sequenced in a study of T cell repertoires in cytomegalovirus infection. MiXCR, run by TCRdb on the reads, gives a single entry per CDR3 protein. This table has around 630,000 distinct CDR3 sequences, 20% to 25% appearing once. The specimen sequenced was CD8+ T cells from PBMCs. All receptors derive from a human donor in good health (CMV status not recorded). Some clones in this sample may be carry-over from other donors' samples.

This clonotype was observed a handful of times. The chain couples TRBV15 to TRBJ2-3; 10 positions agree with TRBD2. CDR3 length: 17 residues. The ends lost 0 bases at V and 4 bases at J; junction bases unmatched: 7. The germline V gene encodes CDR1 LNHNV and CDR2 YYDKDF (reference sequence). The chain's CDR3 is CATSRDRSGGAPDTQYF. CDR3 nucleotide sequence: TGTGCCACCAGCAGAGATCGAAGCGGGGGGGCCCCAGATACGCAGTATTTT.

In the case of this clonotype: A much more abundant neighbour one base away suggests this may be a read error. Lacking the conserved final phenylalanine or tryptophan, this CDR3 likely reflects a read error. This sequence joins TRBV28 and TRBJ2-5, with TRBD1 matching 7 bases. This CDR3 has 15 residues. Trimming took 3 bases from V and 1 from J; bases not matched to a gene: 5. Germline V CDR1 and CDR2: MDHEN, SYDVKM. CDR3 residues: CASSFRQGSQETQYI. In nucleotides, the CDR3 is TGTGCCAGCAGTTTTAGACAGGGTAGCCAAGAGACCCAGTACATC.

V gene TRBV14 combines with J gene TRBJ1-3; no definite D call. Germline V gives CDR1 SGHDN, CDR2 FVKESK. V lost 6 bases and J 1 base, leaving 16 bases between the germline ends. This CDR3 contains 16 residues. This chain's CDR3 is CASRPTGSLSGNTIYF. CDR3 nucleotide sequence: TGTGCCAGCAGACCCACGGGCTCTCTATCTGGAAACACCATATATTTT.

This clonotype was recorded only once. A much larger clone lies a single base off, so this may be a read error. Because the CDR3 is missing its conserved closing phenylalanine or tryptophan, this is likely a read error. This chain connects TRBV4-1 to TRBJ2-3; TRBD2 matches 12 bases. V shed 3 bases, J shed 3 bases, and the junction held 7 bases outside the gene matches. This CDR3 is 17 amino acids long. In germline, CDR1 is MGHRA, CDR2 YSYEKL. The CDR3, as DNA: TGCGCCAGCAGCCATCCCAGACTAGCGGGGGTGACAGATACGCAGTATTCT. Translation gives CASSHPRLAGVTDTQYS.

CDR3 in amino acids: CASSQTAGTDAYEQYF. The CDR3 bases are TGTGCCAGCAGTCAGACCGCCGGGACAGACGCCTACGAGCAGTACTTC. The rearrangement joins TRBV6-1 to TRBJ2-7; 7 bases map to TRBD1. From germline, CDR1 is MNHNS and CDR2 SASEGT. The CDR3 loop spans 16 amino acids. J gave up 2 bases and V 5 bases, and 12 bases lay outside the gene matches.

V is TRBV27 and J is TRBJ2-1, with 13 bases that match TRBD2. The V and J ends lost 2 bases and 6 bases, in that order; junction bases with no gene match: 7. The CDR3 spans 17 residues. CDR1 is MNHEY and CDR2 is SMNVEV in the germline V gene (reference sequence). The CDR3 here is CASSLLTSGGAFNEQFF. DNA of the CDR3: TGTGCCAGCAGTTTACTCACTAGCGGGGGGGCCTTCAATGAGCAGTTCTTC.

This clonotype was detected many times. The CDR3 nucleotides read TGTGCCACCAGCAGAGTCCCCCCGGAGAGCAATCAGCCCCAGCATTTT. This codes for CATSRVPPESNQPQHF. This chain uses TRBV15 with TRBJ1-5; D unresolved. Germline CDR1 is LNHNV and CDR2 is YYDKDF (reference sequence). The CDR3 is 16 amino acids. V dropped 1 base and J dropped 1 base, with 11 bases sitting between them.

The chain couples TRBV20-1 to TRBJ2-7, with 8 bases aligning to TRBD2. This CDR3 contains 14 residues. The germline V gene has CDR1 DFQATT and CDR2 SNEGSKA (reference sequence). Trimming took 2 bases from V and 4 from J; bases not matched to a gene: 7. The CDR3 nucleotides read TGCAGTGCTAGATCCTCCCGGGGGGGGTACGAGCAGTACGTC. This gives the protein CSARSSRGGYEQYV.

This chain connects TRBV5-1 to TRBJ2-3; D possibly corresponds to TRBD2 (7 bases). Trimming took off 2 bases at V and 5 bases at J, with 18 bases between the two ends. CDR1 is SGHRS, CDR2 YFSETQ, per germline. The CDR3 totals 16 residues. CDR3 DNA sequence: TGCGCCAGCAGCTTTTTTCCGGCGGGGGCGGGAGATACGCAGTATTTT. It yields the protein CASSFFPAGAGDTQYF.

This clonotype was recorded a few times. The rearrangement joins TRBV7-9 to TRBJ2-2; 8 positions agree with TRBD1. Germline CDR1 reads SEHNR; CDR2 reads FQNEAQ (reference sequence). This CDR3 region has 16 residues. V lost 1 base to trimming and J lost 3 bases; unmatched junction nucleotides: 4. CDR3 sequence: CASSLDPGGYTGELFF. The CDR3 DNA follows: TGTGCCAGCAGCTTAGATCCAGGGGGCTACACCGGGGAGCTGTTTTTT.

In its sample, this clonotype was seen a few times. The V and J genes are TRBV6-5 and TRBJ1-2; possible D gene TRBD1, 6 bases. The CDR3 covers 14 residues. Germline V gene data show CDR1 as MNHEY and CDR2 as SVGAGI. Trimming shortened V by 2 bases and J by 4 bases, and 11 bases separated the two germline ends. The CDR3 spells CASSYGQYAYGYTF. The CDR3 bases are TGTGCCAGCAGTTACGGACAGTATGCCTATGGCTACACCTTC.

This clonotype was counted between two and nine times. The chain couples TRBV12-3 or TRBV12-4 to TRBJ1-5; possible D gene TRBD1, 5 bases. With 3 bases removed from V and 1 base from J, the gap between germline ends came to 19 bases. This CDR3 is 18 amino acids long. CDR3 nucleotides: TGTGCCAGCAGTTTTACCCTTATGGGCAGACAGAGCAATCAGCCCCAGCATTTT. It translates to CASSFTLMGRQSNQPQHF.

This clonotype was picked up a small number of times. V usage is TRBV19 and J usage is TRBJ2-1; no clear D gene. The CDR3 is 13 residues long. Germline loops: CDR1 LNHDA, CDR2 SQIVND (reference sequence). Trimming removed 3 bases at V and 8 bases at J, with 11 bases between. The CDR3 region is CASSMGLVYEQFF. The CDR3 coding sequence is TGTGCCAGTAGTATGGGCCTCGTCTATGAGCAGTTCTTC.

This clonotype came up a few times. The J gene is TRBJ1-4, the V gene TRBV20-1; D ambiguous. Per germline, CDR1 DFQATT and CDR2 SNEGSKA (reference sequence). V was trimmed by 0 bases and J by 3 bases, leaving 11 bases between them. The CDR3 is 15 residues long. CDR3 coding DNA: TGCAGTGCTAGAGATTATGACCGGTCTAATGAAAAACTGTTTTTT. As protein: CSARDYDRSNEKLFF.

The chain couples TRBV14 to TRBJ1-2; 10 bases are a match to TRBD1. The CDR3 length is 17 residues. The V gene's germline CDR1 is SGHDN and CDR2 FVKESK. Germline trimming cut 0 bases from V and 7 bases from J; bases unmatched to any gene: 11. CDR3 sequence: CASSQEGRTGGVLGYTF. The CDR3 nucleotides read TGTGCCAGCAGCCAAGAGGGCCGGACAGGGGGAGTCCTTGGCTACACCTTC.

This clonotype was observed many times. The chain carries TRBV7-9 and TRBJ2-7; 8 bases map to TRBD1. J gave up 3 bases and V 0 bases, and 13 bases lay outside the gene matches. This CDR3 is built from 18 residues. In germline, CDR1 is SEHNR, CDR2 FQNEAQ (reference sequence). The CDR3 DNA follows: TGTGCCAGCAGCTTAGCCTGGGACCGGGACAGGTCTTACTACGAGCAGTACTTC. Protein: CASSLAWDRDRSYYEQYF.

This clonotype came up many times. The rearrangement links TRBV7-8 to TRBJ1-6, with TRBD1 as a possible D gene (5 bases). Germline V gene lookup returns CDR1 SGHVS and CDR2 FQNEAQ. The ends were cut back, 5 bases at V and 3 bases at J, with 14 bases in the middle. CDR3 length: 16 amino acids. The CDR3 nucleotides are TGTGCCAGCAGCACCTCCGGGGCGAACTATAATTCACCCCTCCACTTT. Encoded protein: CASSTSGANYNSPLHF.

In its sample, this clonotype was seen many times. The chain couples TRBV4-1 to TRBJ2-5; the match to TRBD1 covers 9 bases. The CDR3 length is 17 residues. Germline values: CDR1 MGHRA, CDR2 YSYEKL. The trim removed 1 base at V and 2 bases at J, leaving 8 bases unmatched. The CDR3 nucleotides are TGCGCCAGCAGCCAAGTCCCCCTCGGACAGGGGCAAGAGACCCAGTACTTC. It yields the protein CASSQVPLGQGQETQYF.

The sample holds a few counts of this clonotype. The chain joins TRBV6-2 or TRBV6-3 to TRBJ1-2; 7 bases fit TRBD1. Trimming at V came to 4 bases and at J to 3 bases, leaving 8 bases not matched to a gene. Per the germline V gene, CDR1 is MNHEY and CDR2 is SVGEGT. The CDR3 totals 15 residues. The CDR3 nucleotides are TGTGCCAGCAGTTTCACGACAGGGAATGACTATGGCTACACCTTC. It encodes CASSFTTGNDYGYTF.

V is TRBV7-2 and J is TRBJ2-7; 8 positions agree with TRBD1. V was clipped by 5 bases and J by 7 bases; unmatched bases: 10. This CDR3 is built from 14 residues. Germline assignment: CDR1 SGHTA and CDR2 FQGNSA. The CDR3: CASSRRQGRKEQYF. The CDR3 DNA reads TGTGCCAGCAGCAGGCGACAGGGGCGAAAAGAGCAGTACTTC.

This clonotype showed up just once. CDR3 amino acids: CSASEGGGSSYEQYV. In DNA, the CDR3 is TGCAGTGCTAGTGAGGGGGGCGGTAGCTCCTACGAGCAGTACGTC. The chain carries TRBV20-1 and TRBJ2-7; D may be TRBD1 or TRBD2 (6 bases each). The CDR3 totals 15 residues. Germline V gene sequence: CDR1 DFQATT, CDR2 SNEGSKA (reference sequence). Trimming took off 3 bases at V and 0 bases at J, with 15 bases between the two ends.

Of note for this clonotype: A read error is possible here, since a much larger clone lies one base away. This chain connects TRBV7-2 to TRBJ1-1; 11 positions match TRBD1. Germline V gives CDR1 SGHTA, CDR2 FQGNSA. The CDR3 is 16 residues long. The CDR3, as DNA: TGTGTCAGCAGCCCCAGGACAGGGGGCAGGGACACTGAAGCTTTCTTT. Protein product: CVSSPRTGGRDTEAFF. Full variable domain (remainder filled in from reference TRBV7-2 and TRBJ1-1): GAGVSQSPSNKVTEKGKDVELRCDPISGHTALYWYRQSLGQGLEFLIYFQGNSAPDKSGLPSDRFSAERTGGSVSTLTIQRTQQEDSAVYLCVSSPRTGGRDTEAFFGQGTRLTVV.

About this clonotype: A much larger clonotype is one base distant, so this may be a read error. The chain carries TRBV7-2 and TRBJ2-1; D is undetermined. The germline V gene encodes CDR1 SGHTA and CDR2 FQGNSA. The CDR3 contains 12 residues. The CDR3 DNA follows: TGTGCCAACAGCTTGAAGGGCAATGAGCAGTTCTTC. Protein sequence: CANSLKGNEQFF. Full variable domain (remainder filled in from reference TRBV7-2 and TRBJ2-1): GAGVSQSPSNKVTEKGKDVELRCDPISGHTALYWYRQSLGQGLEFLIYFQGNSAPDKSGLPSDRFSAERTGGSVSTLTIQRTQQEDSAVYLCANSLKGNEQFFGPGTRLTVL.

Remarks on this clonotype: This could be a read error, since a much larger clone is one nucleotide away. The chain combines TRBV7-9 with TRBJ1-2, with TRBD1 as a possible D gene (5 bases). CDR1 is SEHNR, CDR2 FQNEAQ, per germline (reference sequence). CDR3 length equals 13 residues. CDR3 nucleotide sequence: TGTGCCAGCAGCGGGGGGGAAGGCAATGGCTACATCTTC. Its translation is CASSGGEGNGYIF.

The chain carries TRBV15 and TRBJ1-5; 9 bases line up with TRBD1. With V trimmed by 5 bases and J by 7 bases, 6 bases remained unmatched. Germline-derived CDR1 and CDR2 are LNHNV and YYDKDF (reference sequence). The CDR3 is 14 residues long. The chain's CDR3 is CATSPDRGNQPQHF. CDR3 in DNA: TGTGCCACCAGCCCGGACAGGGGAAACCAGCCCCAGCATTTT.

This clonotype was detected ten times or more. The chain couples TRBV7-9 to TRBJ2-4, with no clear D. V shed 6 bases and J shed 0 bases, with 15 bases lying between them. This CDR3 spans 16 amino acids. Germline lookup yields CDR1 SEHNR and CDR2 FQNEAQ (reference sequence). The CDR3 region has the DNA TGTGCCAGCAGTTCCACGCAGGCCATAGCCAAAAACATTCAGTACTTC. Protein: CASSSTQAIAKNIQYF.

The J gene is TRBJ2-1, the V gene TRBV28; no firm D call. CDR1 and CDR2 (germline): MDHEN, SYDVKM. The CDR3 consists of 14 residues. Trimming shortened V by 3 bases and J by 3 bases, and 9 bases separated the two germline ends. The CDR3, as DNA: TGTGCCAGCAGTTTTTTTCGCGGCTACAATGAGCAGTTCTTC. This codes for CASSFFRGYNEQFF.

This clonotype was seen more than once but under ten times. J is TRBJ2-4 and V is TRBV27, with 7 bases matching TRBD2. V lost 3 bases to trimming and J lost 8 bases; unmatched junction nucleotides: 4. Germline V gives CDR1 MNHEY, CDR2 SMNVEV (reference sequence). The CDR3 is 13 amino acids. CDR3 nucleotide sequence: TGTGCCAGCAGTTTGTCAGGGAGGGACATTCAGTACTTC. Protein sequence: CASSLSGRDIQYF.

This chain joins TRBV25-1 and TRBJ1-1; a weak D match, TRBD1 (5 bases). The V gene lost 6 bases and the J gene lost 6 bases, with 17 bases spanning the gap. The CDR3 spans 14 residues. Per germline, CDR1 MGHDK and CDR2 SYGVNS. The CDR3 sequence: CASRSSRWDSEAFF. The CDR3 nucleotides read TGTGCCAGCAGGTCTTCTCGTTGGGACTCTGAAGCTTTCTTT. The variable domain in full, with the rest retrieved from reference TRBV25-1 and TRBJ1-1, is EADIYQTPRYLVIGTGKKITLECSQTMGHDKMYWYQQDPGMELHLIHYSYGVNSTEKGDLSSESTVSRIRTEHFPLTLESARPSHTSQYLCASRSSRWDSEAFFGQGTRLTVV.

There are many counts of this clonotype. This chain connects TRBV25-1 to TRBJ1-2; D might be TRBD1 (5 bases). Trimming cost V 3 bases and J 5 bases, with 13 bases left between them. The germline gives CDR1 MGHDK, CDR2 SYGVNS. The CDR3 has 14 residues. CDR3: CASSEAGSAYGYTF. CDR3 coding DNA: TGTGCCAGCAGTGAGGCAGGGAGCGCATATGGCTACACCTTC.

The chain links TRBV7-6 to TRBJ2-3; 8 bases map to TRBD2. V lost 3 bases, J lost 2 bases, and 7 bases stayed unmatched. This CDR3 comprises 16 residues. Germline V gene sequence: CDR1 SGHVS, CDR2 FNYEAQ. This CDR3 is CASSFPGGQYTDTQYF. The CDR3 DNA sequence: TGTGCCAGCAGCTTTCCGGGGGGGCAGTACACAGATACGCAGTATTTT.

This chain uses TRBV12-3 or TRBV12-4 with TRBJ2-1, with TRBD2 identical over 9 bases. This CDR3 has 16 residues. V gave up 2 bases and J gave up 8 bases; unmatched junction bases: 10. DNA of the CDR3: TGTGCCAGCAGTTTAAGGCTAGCGGGGTCCAAAGATGAGCAGTTCTTC. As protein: CASSLRLAGSKDEQFF.